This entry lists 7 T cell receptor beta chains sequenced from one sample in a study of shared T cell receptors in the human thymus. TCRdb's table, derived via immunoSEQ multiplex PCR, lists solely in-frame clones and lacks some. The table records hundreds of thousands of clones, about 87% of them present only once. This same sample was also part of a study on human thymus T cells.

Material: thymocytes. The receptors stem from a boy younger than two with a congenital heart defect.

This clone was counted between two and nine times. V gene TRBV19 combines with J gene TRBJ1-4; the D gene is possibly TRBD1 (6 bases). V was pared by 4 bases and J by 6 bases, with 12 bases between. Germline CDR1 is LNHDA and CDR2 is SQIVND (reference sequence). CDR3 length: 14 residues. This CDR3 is CASSTDRSYEKLFF. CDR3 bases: TGTGCCAGTAGTACCGACAGGAGCTATGAAAAACTGTTTTTT.

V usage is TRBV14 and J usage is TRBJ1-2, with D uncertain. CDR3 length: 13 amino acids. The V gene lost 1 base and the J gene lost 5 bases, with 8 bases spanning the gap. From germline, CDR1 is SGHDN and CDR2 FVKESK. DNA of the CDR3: TGTGCCAGCAGCCAAGGGGCAGATTATGGCTACACCTTC. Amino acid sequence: CASSQGADYGYTF.

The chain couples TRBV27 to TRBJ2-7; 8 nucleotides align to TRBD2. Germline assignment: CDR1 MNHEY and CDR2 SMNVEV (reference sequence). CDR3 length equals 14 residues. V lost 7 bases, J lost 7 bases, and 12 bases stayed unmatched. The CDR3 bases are TGTGCCAGCACGTCGGGGGGGAACGCGGGGGAGCAGTACTTC. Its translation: CASTSGGNAGEQYF.

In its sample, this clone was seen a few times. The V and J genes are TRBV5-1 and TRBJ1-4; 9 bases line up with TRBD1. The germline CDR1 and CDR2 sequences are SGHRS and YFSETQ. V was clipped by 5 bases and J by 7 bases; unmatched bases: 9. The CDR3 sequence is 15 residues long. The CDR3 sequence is CASRRTGTGTEKLFF. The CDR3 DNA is TGCGCCAGCAGGAGAACCGGGACAGGGACTGAAAAACTGTTTTTT.

The CDR3 loop is CASSQDGTYNSPLHF. The CDR3 DNA reads as TGCGCCAGCAGCCAAGACGGGACTTATAATTCACCCCTCCACTTT. The chain has TRBV4-3 and TRBJ1-6; possibly TRBD1 for D (5 bases). Germline CDR1 is LGHNA and CDR2 is YSLEER. The CDR3 spans 15 residues. Trimming left V 0 bases short and J 4 bases short, with 7 bases between.

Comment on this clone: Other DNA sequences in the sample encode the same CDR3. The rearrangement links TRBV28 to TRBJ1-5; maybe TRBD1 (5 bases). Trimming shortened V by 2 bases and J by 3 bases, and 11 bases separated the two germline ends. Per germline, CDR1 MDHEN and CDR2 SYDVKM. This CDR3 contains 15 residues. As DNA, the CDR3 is TGTGCCAGCAGTTTACCCGACAGACACAATCAGCCCCAGCATTTT. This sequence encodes CASSLPDRHNQPQHF.

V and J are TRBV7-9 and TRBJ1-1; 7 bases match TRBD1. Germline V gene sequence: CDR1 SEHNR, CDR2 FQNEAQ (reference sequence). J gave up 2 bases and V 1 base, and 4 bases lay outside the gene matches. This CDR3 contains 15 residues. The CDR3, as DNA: TGTGCCAGCAGCTTAGTCACAGGGGTAAACACTGAAGCTTTCTTT. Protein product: CASSLVTGVNTEAFF.